A single sample is the source of the 28 T cell receptor beta chains below, sequenced in a study of CD8+CD57+ T cells in acquired aplastic anemia. The sequenced patients had an expansion of CD8+CD57+ cells seen by flow cytometry. Profiles of TCR beta VDJ and CDR3 were generated from a genomic DNA template. TCRdb fed the reads into MiXCR, producing one record per CDR3 protein. The sample gives under 200,000 distinct CDR3 sequences, less than 50% of which show up once; about 30% is in the top ten. The sample taken for sequencing was sorted CD4+, CD8+, or CD8+CD57+ T cells (not recorded which) from PBMCs. The receptor set was obtained from a human donor with aplastic anemia.

There are a few counts of this clonotype. A read error is possible here, since a much larger clone lies one base away. The chain carries TRBV5-4 and TRBJ1-2; D gene unclear. V was shortened by 6 bases and J by 3 bases, with 18 bases between the two germline ends. Germline V lookup: CDR1 SGHNT, CDR2 YYREEE (reference sequence). The CDR3 spans 15 residues. CDR3 nucleotide sequence: TGTGCCAGCATCTCTGGGAGACTCCCCGACTATGGCTACACCTTC. Protein: CASISGRLPDYGYTF.

This clonotype appeared a few times. The chain joins TRBV12-3 or TRBV12-4 to TRBJ2-1; D is ambiguous. The CDR3 runs to 11 residues. V was trimmed by 8 bases and J by 6 bases, leaving 8 bases between them. The chain's CDR3 is CASGPGNEQFF. The DNA for the CDR3 is TGTGCCAGCGGCCCGGGCAATGAGCAGTTCTTC.

This clonotype was seen a few times. The V call is TRBV5-5, the J call TRBJ2-5, with 9 bases matching TRBD1. J gave up 1 base and V 3 bases, and 7 bases lay outside the gene matches. Germline CDR1 and CDR2: SGHKS and YYEKEE (reference sequence). The CDR3 is 16 amino acids. The CDR3 loop is CASSSTTGGGQETQYF. The CDR3 DNA follows: TGTGCCAGCAGCTCGACTACAGGGGGCGGCCAAGAGACCCAGTACTTC.

This clonotype was picked up many times. This chain connects TRBV5-1 to TRBJ2-7; maybe TRBD1 (6 bases). Germline-derived CDR1 and CDR2 are SGHRS and YFSETQ. This CDR3 is 15 amino acids long. Trimming stripped 1 base from V and 5 bases from J, with 16 bases between. CDR3 loop: CASSLYSGVTDEQYF. In DNA form, the CDR3 reads TGCGCCAGCAGCTTGTATTCAGGGGTTACCGACGAGCAGTACTTC.

This clonotype has at least ten counts. The rearrangement joins TRBV11-1 to TRBJ2-7, with D perhaps TRBD1 (6 bases). Germline CDR1 and CDR2: SGHAT and FQDESV (reference sequence). The CDR3 is 18 amino acids. V was trimmed by 5 bases and J by 2 bases, leaving 25 bases between them. In nucleotides, the CDR3 is TGTGCCAGCAGCGGAAACCTCGTCCGCCAGGGGTATACCTACGAGCAGTACTTC. Translation gives CASSGNLVRQGYTYEQYF.

In this sample, this clonotype turned up many times. The chain employs TRBV24-1 and TRBJ2-2; D uncertain. Germline CDR1 is KGHDR and CDR2 is SFDVKD. The CDR3 consists of 16 residues. The V end lost 1 base, the J end lost 3 bases, and 11 bases lay between the germline ends. In DNA form, the CDR3 reads TGTGCCACCAGTGATTTAGGCGAAAGTGACACCGGGGAGCTGTTTTTT. Protein: CATSDLGESDTGELFF.

This clonotype was counted ten times or more. This chain uses TRBV6-5 with TRBJ2-7; the D gene is possibly TRBD2 (5 bases). Trimming removed 4 bases at V and 6 bases at J, with 13 bases between. Looked up from germline, CDR1 is MNHEY and CDR2 is SVGAGI. The CDR3 spans 13 residues. The CDR3 nucleotides are TGTGCCAGCAGTTTTGGGAGCCTGGCCGAGCAGTACTTC. As protein: CASSFGSLAEQYF.

Details on this clonotype: This may come from a read error, since a much larger clone is one base off. The rearrangement links TRBV6-5 to TRBJ2-1; D is ambiguous. In germline, CDR1 is MNHEY, CDR2 SVGAGI. The CDR3 sequence is 11 residues long. The CDR3 DNA sequence: TGTGCCATCAGTTACTCCAATGAGCAGTTCTTC. Amino acid sequence: CAISYSNEQFF.

The V gene is TRBV7-6, the J gene TRBJ1-4; D is unclear. Looked up from germline, CDR1 is SGHVS and CDR2 is FNYEAQ. CDR3 length equals 10 residues. V lost 10 bases and J lost 12, with 12 bases in between. CDR3 in amino acids: CAILVGELFF. DNA for the CDR3: TGTGCCATCCTGGTCGGTGAACTGTTTTTT.

This clonotype was counted ten times or more. This chain links TRBV2 with TRBJ2-7; unclear D gene. Trimming stripped 4 bases from V and 3 bases from J, with 10 bases between. The CDR3 length is 13 residues. From germline, CDR1 is SNHLY and CDR2 FYNNEI. The CDR3 DNA reads as TGTGCCAGCAGTGGGCAGGCCAACTACGAGCAGTACTTC. This translates into CASSGQANYEQYF.

This clonotype came up a few times. This may come from a read error, since a much larger clone is one base off. The chain uses TRBV7-7 and TRBJ2-7; D could derive from TRBD1 or TRBD2 (5 bases each). This CDR3 is 14 amino acids long. Germline-derived CDR1 and CDR2 are SSHAT and FNYEAQ (reference sequence). V lost 5 bases to trimming and J lost 1 base, with 12 bases between them. The chain's CDR3 is CASSRDVGSYEQYF. The CDR3, as DNA: TGTGCCAGCAGCAGGGACGTGGGTTCCTACGAGCAGTACTTC.

The rearrangement joins TRBV14 to TRBJ2-3; 7 nucleotides line up with TRBD2. The CDR3 extends over 18 amino acids. Trimming cost V 5 bases and J 6 bases; bases outside gene matches: 20. The germline V gene has CDR1 SGHDN and CDR2 FVKESK. CDR3 sequence reads: CASSSPRERIAGLDTQYF. The CDR3 coding sequence is TGTGCCAGCAGCTCCCCCAGGGAAAGGATAGCGGGTTTGGATACGCAGTATTTT.

The chain employs TRBV25-1 and TRBJ2-5; TRBD2 matches 7 bases. The CDR3 is 14 residues long. Germline values: CDR1 MGHDK, CDR2 SYGVNS. The V and J ends lost 3 bases and 2 bases, in that order; junction bases with no gene match: 3. This CDR3 reads CASSDLGGQETQYF. Here the CDR3 DNA reads TGTGCCAGCAGTGACCTGGGGGGGCAAGAGACCCAGTACTTC.

V usage is TRBV29-1 and J usage is TRBJ2-7, with TRBD1 matching over 9 bases. The trim removed 6 bases at V and 3 bases at J, leaving 3 bases unmatched. The CDR3 sequence is 12 residues long. Germline CDR1 reads SQVTM; CDR2 reads ANQGSEA. CDR3 coding DNA: TGCAGCGTCCCGGGACAGGGCTACGAGCAGTACTTC. Amino acid sequence: CSVPGQGYEQYF.

This clonotype was picked up a small number of times. The V call is TRBV2, the J call TRBJ1-2, with D hard to call. V gave up 9 bases and J gave up 8 bases, with 13 bases separating them. The CDR3 length is 11 residues. Germline CDR1 SNHLY, CDR2 FYNNEI. The CDR3 spells CARPDIGGYTF. The CDR3 coding sequence is TGTGCCAGACCAGACATCGGCGGCTACACCTTC.

This clonotype showed up many times. The chain employs TRBV7-2 and TRBJ2-7; TRBD2 matches 8 bases. The junction had 2 bases not matched to a gene; V was cut back by 1 base and J by 3 bases. The CDR3 extends over 14 amino acids. Per germline, CDR1 SGHTA and CDR2 FQGNSA. CDR3 loop: CASSLGGGNYEQYF. Written as DNA, the CDR3 is TGTGCCAGCAGCTTAGGCGGGGGGAACTACGAGCAGTACTTC.

The CDR3: CASSPLQGGELFF. The CDR3 DNA reads TGTGCCAGCAGCCCACTACAGGGAGGGGAGCTGTTTTTT. The genes are TRBV12-3 or TRBV12-4 and TRBJ2-2; maybe TRBD1 (6 bases). The CDR3 has 13 residues. V lost 6 bases and J 8 bases, leaving 13 bases between the germline ends.

CDR3 amino acids: CASSVDGELTDTQYF. CDR3 DNA: TGTGCCAGCAGCGTAGACGGGGAGCTCACAGATACGCAGTATTTT. This chain connects TRBV9 to TRBJ2-3, with D possibly being TRBD2 (5 bases). Trimming took 0 bases from V and 2 from J, leaving 10 bases between them. The CDR3 runs to 15 residues. Germline CDR1 and CDR2: SGDLS and YYNGEE.

V and J are TRBV19 and TRBJ2-1; perhaps D is TRBD1 or TRBD2 (5 bases each). The CDR3 runs to 14 residues. Germline V gene lookup returns CDR1 LNHDA and CDR2 SQIVND (reference sequence). V lost 7 bases and J 5 bases, leaving 15 bases between the germline ends. The CDR3 spells CASTPGTPDNEQFF. The CDR3 bases are TGTGCCAGTACCCCCGGGACCCCGGACAATGAGCAGTTCTTC.

This clonotype was observed at least ten times. This chain connects TRBV2 to TRBJ1-1; no clear D gene. Trimming took off 6 bases at V and 3 bases at J, with 5 bases between the two ends. CDR1 and CDR2 from the germline V gene are SNHLY and FYNNEI. The CDR3 loop spans 11 amino acids. The CDR3 protein is CASRIYTEAFF. The DNA for the CDR3 is TGTGCCAGCAGAATTTACACTGAAGCTTTCTTT.

CDR3 in amino acids: CSALPTSGGYEQYF. CDR3 nucleotide sequence: TGCAGTGCCCTACCGACTAGCGGGGGTTACGAGCAGTACTTC. V gene TRBV20-1 combines with J gene TRBJ2-7; TRBD2 matches at 12 bases. V lost 6 bases, J lost 4 bases, and 7 bases stayed unmatched. Germline V gene sequence: CDR1 DFQATT, CDR2 SNEGSKA (reference sequence). The CDR3 has 14 amino acids.

This clonotype was counted many times. This chain links TRBV9 with TRBJ2-7; possibly TRBD2 for D (5 bases). The ends were cut back, 0 bases at V and 2 bases at J, with 30 bases in the middle. This CDR3 contains 21 residues. Germline lookup yields CDR1 SGDLS and CDR2 YYNGEE. For the CDR3, the DNA is TGTGCCAGCAGCGTAGGTCCCCAAGGTGGTGTTTCGCGGGCCCCCACCTACGAGCAGTACTTC. Protein product: CASSVGPQGGVSRAPTYEQYF.

This rearrangement joins TRBV28 to TRBJ2-1, with D unclear. The V end lost 8 bases, the J end lost 0 bases, and 8 bases lay between the germline ends. This CDR3 has 13 amino acids. Germline CDR1 reads MDHEN; CDR2 reads SYDVKM. The CDR3 bases are TGTGCCAGCGGCTCCCTCTCCTACAATGAGCAGTTCTTC. Its protein product is CASGSLSYNEQFF.

This clonotype was recorded at least ten times. The chain couples TRBV14 to TRBJ1-1; TRBD1 aligns across 7 bases. With V trimmed by 4 bases and J by 2 bases, 10 bases remained unmatched. This CDR3 comprises 16 residues. Germline V lookup: CDR1 SGHDN, CDR2 FVKESK. CDR3 amino acids: CASSPFAGGLNTEAFF. CDR3 bases: TGTGCCAGCAGCCCATTCGCAGGGGGGTTAAACACTGAAGCTTTCTTT.

This clonotype was observed at least ten times. The chain recombines TRBV6-4 with TRBJ2-1, with TRBD2 identical over 7 bases. This CDR3 contains 15 residues. Germline values: CDR1 MRHNA, CDR2 SNTAGT. V lost 6 bases and J lost 6; bases outside the gene matches: 11. The CDR3 loop is CASSDGGSTSNEQFF. In DNA, the CDR3 is TGTGCCAGCAGCGACGGCGGGAGCACATCCAATGAGCAGTTCTTC.

On this clonotype itself: An end of the junction differs from the germline gene, which may be a read error. This chain uses TRBV2 with TRBJ1-1, with TRBD1 identical over 8 bases. This CDR3 region has 15 residues. CDR1 and CDR2 from the germline V gene are SNHLY and FYNNEI. CDR3 sequence: CASNTGTGMKTEAFF. The CDR3 coding sequence is TGTGCCAGCAACACAGGGACAGGTATGAAAACTGAAGCTTTCTTT.

This sequence joins TRBV7-6 and TRBJ2-2; D is unresolved. V was clipped by 1 base and J by 7 bases, with 10 bases between them. The CDR3 has 14 amino acids. Germline CDR1 SGHVS, CDR2 FNYEAQ. The DNA for the CDR3 is TGTGCCAGCAGCTTAGTGGGCGGAGTCGGGGAGCTGTTTTTT. Translating gives CASSLVGGVGELFF.

The rearrangement joins TRBV15 to TRBJ1-4; D is uncertain. Trimming removed 3 bases from V and 7 bases from J, with 6 bases in between. Germline lookup yields CDR1 LNHNV and CDR2 YYDKDF (reference sequence). CDR3 length: 12 amino acids. CDR3 DNA sequence: TGTGCCACCAGCAGTGGCGGTGAAAAACTGTTTTTT. Encoded protein: CATSSGGEKLFF.